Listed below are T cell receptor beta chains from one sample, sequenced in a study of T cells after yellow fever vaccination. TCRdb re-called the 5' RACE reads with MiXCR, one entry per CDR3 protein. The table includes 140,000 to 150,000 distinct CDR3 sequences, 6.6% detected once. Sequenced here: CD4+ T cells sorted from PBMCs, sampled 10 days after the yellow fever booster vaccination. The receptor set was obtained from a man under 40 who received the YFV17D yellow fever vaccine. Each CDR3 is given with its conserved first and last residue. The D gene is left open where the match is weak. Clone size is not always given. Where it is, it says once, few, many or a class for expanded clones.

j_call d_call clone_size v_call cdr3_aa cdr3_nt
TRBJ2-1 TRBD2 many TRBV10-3 CAIRGREYNEQFF TGTGCCATCAGGGGGCGGGAGTACAATGAGCAGTTCTTC
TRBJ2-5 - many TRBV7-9 CASSLALDQETQYF TGTGCCAGCAGCTTAGCTTTAGACCAAGAGACCCAGTACTTC
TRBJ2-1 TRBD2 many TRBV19 CASTHQSSLREEQFF TGTGCCAGTACCCACCAATCGAGTTTGCGGGAGGAGCAGTTCTTC
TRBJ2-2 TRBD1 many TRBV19 CASSRQGAVTTGELFF TGTGCCAGTAGTAGACAGGGGGCCGTGACCACCGGGGAGCTGTTTTTT
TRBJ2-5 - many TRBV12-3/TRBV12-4 CASSGGGKTQYF TGTGCCAGTAGCGGAGGGGGGAAGACCCAGTACTTC
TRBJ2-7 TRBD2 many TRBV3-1 CASSQQGTSGEYF TGTGCCAGCAGCCAACAAGGGACTAGCGGAGAGTACTTC
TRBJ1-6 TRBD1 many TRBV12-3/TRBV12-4 CASNRQGASPLHF TGTGCCAGCAACCGACAGGGGGCTTCACCCCTCCACTTT
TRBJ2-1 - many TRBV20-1 CSATRWGNEQFF TGCAGTGCTACTCGGTGGGGCAATGAGCAGTTCTTC
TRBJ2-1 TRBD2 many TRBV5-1 CASSATSGTNEQFF TGCGCCAGCAGCGCCACTAGCGGGACCAATGAGCAGTTCTTC
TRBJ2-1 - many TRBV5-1 CASRGSGSLSEQFF TGCGCCAGCAGAGGAAGCGGCTCGCTGAGTGAGCAGTTCTTC
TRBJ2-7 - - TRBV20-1 CSARDIGRGSFYEQYF TGCAGTGCTAGAGATATTGGCCGGGGGAGTTTCTACGAGCAGTACTTC
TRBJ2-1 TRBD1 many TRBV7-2 CASSRPRDRDYNEQFF TGTGCCAGCAGCCGCCCAAGGGACAGGGATTACAATGAGCAGTTCTTC
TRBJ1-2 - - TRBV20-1 CSAPPPGSGGYTF TGCAGTGCCCCCCCCCCAGGGTCGGGAGGCTACACCTTC
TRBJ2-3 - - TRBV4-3 CASSQGIGIPDTQYF TGCGCCAGCAGCCAGGGGATAGGGATCCCAGATACGCAGTATTTT
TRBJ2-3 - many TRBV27 CASSFKARGGDTQYF TGTGCCAGCAGTTTTAAGGCCCGAGGCGGAGATACGCAGTATTTT
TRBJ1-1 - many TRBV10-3 CAISVQSNTEAFF TGTGCCATCAGCGTACAGTCGAACACTGAAGCTTTCTTT
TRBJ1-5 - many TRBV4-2 CASSQDSLNLNQPQHF TGTGCCAGCAGCCAAGATTCGCTCAACCTAAATCAGCCCCAGCATTTT
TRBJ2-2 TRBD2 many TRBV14 CASSQVPGLASGELFF TGTGCCAGCAGCCAAGTACCGGGACTAGCGTCCGGGGAGCTGTTTTTT
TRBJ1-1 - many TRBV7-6 CASSLGRLSEAFF TGTGCCAGCAGCTTAGGTCGGCTGAGTGAAGCTTTCTTT
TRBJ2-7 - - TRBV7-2 CASSLAGKGGEQYF TGTGCCAGCAGCTTAGCGGGAAAAGGAGGCGAGCAGTACTTC
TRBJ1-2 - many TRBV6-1 CASSEARSYYGYTF TGTGCCAGCAGTGAAGCCAGGTCATATTATGGCTACACCTTC
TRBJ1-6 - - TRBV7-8 CASSPSGERSPLHF TGTGCCAGCAGTCCCTCGGGGGAAAGATCACCCCTCCACTTT
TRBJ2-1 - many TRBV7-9 CASSFRDSSYNEQFF TGTGCCAGCAGCTTCCGGGACTCATCCTACAATGAGCAGTTCTTC
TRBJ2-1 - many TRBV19 CASRTQSSTSYNEQFF TGTGCCAGCCGGACGCAATCCTCAACTTCCTACAATGAGCAGTTCTTC
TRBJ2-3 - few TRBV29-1 CSVGGRLTDTQYF TGCAGCGTCGGGGGGCGGCTCACAGATACGCAGTATTTT
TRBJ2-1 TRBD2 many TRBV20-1 CSAQSGTSGYNEQFF TGCAGTGCCCAAAGTGGGACTAGCGGCTACAATGAGCAGTTCTTC
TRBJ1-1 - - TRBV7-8 CASSLEMTGNTEAFF TGTGCCAGCAGCTTAGAGATGACAGGAAACACTGAAGCTTTCTTT
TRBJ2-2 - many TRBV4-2 CASSTNYRDSAFVLFF TGTGCCAGCAGCACCAACTATCGGGACTCGGCATTTGTGCTGTTTTTT
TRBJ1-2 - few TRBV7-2 CASSSWEGGYTF TGTGCCAGCAGCTCCTGGGAGGGCGGCTACACCTTC
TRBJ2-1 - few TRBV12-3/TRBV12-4 CASSQRAGTTSYNEQFF TGTGCCAGCAGTCAAAGGGCCGGAACTACCTCCTACAATGAGCAGTTCTTC
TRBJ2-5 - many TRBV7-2 CASSPWRSPETQYF TGTGCCAGCAGCCCCTGGCGCAGCCCCGAGACCCAGTACTTC
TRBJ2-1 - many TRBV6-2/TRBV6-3 CASGGGNNEQFF TGTGCCAGTGGGGGTGGGAACAATGAGCAGTTCTTC
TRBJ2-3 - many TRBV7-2 CASRLDRLKTQYF TGTGCCAGCAGGTTGGATCGACTTAAGACGCAGTATTTT
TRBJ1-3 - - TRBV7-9 CASSVTGLVGDTIYF TGTGCCAGCAGCGTCACGGGACTCGTGGGGGACACCATATATTTT
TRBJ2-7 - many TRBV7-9 CASSLGGELQYF TGTGCCAGCAGCTTAGGAGGGGAGTTGCAGTACTTC
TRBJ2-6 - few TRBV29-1 CSALAESGANVLTF TGCAGCGCTCTGGCGGAGTCAGGGGCCAACGTCCTGACTTTC
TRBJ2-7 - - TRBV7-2 CASSLGEGGYEQYF TGTGCCAGCAGCTTAGGAGAAGGGGGCTACGAGCAGTACTTC
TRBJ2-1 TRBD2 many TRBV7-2 CASKTSGRTHEQFF TGTGCCAGTAAAACTAGCGGGAGGACGCATGAGCAGTTCTTC
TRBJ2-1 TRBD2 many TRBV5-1 CASSLARLAGGPGPFF TGCGCCAGCAGCTTGGCAAGGCTAGCGGGAGGGCCAGGTCCGTTCTTC
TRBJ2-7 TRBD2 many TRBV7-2 CASSSPHTSGTYEQYF TGTGCCAGCAGCTCTCCCCACACTAGCGGAACCTACGAGCAGTACTTC
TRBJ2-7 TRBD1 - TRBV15 CATSRATTGTYEQYF TGTGCCACCAGCAGAGCTACGACAGGGACCTACGAGCAGTACTTC
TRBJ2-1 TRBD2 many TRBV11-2 CASRGTSGYNEQFF TGTGCCAGCAGGGGGACTAGCGGCTACAATGAGCAGTTCTTC
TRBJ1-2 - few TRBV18 CASSPDLMSGDTF TGTGCCAGCTCACCGGACTTGATGAGCGGGGACACCTTC
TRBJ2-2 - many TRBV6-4 CAAESSAPAGVGELFF TGTGCTGCAGAGAGCTCCGCACCCGCCGGAGTCGGGGAGCTGTTTTTT
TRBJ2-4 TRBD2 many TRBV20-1 CSANRELGAGGPGVHKNIQYF TGCAGTGCGAATCGGGAACTCGGAGCGGGAGGGCCGGGAGTGCACAAAAACATTCAGTACTTC